Each of the 4 T cell receptor beta chains below was sequenced from the same sample in a study of identical twins. TCRdb ran MiXCR on the 5' RACE reads and lists one entry per CDR3 protein. The sample has around 370,000 distinct CDR3 sequences; 8.5% to 10% are singletons. The specimen was naive T cells sorted from blood. The source of these receptors is a woman aged 45-65 years in good health.

This sequence joins TRBV19 and TRBJ2-1; the D call may be TRBD1 or TRBD2 (5 bases each). There are 18 residues in the CDR3. The V end lost 3 bases, the J end lost 4 bases, and 22 bases lay between the germline ends. The V gene's germline CDR1 is LNHDA and CDR2 SQIVND (reference sequence). The CDR3 region has the DNA TGTGCCAGTAGTATGACCTTGGCAGGGACCCTCCTTTACAATGAGCAGTTCTTC. It is translated as CASSMTLAGTLLYNEQFF.

This clonotype was observed at least ten times. The chain recombines TRBV12-3 or TRBV12-4 with TRBJ2-1, with 9 bases that match TRBD1. CDR3 size: 15 residues. Trimming took 5 bases from V and 8 from J; bases not matched to a gene: 10. Written as DNA, the CDR3 is TGTGCCAGCAGTCCCAGGGGGACAGGGTGGTATGAGCAGTTCTTC. It encodes CASSPRGTGWYEQFF.

The chain has TRBV24-1 and TRBJ2-2, with D hard to call. Germline V lookup: CDR1 KGHDR, CDR2 SFDVKD. CDR3 length equals 16 residues. V lost 0 bases and J 1 base, leaving 8 bases between the germline ends. CDR3: CATSDLANKNTGELFF. The CDR3, as DNA: TGTGCCACCAGTGATTTGGCCAACAAGAACACCGGGGAGCTGTTTTTT.

This clonotype was seen ten or more times. The chain combines TRBV14 with TRBJ2-1, with TRBD2 identical over 12 bases. V lost 0 bases and J lost 9; bases outside the gene matches: 6. The V gene's germline CDR1 is SGHDN and CDR2 FVKESK. This CDR3 has 16 residues. CDR3 protein: CASSQERLAGVSEQFF. CDR3 in DNA: TGTGCCAGCAGCCAAGAACGACTAGCGGGAGTTAGTGAGCAGTTCTTC.